These 21 T cell receptor beta chains share one sample of origin, sequenced in a study of shared clonotypes between healthy human individuals. Assay used: immunoSEQ multiplex PCR; TCRdb lists only in-frame clones, some missing. Seen here are 2 million to 2.5 million clones, approximately 95% observed once, and the top ten hold 0.3% to 0.4%. Material: naive CD4+ T cells from PBMCs. Stated subset: CD45RA+ positively selected. The origin of the receptors is a man aged 18 to 29 in good health. Some clones in this sample may be carry-over from other donors' samples.

J is TRBJ2-3 and V is TRBV28, with TRBD2 matching over 14 bases. The CDR3 length is 18 residues. Germline trimming cut 2 bases from V and 6 bases from J; bases unmatched to any gene: 10. Germline CDR1 MDHEN, CDR2 SYDVKM. The CDR3 sequence is CASSLGLGTSGSVDTQYF. The CDR3, as DNA: TGTGCCAGCAGTTTAGGATTAGGGACTAGCGGGAGTGTGGATACGCAGTATTTT. Together with reference TRBV28 and TRBJ2-3, the CDR3 gives the full variable domain: DVKVTQSSRYLVKRTGEKVFLECVQDMDHENMFWYRQDPGLGLRLIYFSYDVKMKEKGDIPEGYSVSREKKERFSLILESASTNQTSMYLCASSLGLGTSGSVDTQYFGPGTRLTVL.

This clone was recorded once. The chain couples TRBV29-1 to TRBJ2-1; TRBD2 aligns across 10 bases. This CDR3 comprises 16 residues. V trimming: 4 bases; J trimming: 1 base; junction bases outside the gene matches: 7. CDR1 is SQVTM and CDR2 is ANQGSEA in the germline V gene. CDR3 coding DNA: TGCAGCGTTGGGTATGGACTAGCGGATTCCTACAATGAGCAGTTCTTC. It yields the protein CSVGYGLADSYNEQFF.

The rearrangement uses TRBV6-5 and TRBJ2-5; D ambiguous. Trimming left V 0 bases short and J 1 base short, with 6 bases between. The CDR3 is 14 amino acids. Germline lookup yields CDR1 MNHEY and CDR2 SVGAGI. CDR3 sequence reads: CASSYSQLQETQYF. The CDR3 DNA follows: TGTGCCAGCAGTTACTCACAGCTCCAAGAGACCCAGTACTTC.

The chain is built from TRBV27 and TRBJ1-5; TRBD1 matches at 7 bases. CDR1 and CDR2 (germline): MNHEY, SMNVEV (reference sequence). The CDR3 has 16 amino acids. V lost 6 bases, J lost 0 bases, and 8 bases stayed unmatched. CDR3 DNA: TGTGCCAGCAGACAAGCTGGGACAGTTAGCAATCAGCCCCAGCATTTT. Translating it yields CASRQAGTVSNQPQHF.

The chain carries TRBV28 and TRBJ1-3, with D perhaps matching TRBD1 (6 bases). CDR1 is MDHEN and CDR2 is SYDVKM in the germline V gene. Trimming pared 7 bases from V and 5 bases from J, leaving 9 bases between. The CDR3 covers 12 residues. As DNA, the CDR3 is TGTGCCAGCAAAGGGGGGAGAAACACCATATATTTT. Translated, it gives CASKGGRNTIYF.

The chain has TRBV7-2 and TRBJ1-3; D gene uncertain. The CDR3 has 14 residues. The germline V and J ends were trimmed by 0 bases and 2 bases, with 5 bases remaining between them. From germline, CDR1 is SGHTA and CDR2 FQGNSA. The CDR3 reads CASSLAPTGNTIYF. CDR3 DNA: TGTGCCAGCAGCTTAGCCCCAACTGGAAACACCATATATTTT.

V is TRBV4-1 and J is TRBJ2-4; D remains unclear. CDR1 MGHRA and CDR2 YSYEKL come from the germline V gene. The CDR3 is 14 amino acids. V was cut by 3 bases and J by 0 bases, with 6 bases left in between. CDR3 in DNA: TGCGCCAGCAGCCAGGGTTTAGCCAAAAACATTCAGTACTTC. This sequence encodes CASSQGLAKNIQYF.

The chain has TRBV9 and TRBJ2-7; 7 bases line up with TRBD2. Trimming took 2 bases from V and 10 from J; bases not matched to a gene: 6. The CDR3 sequence is 12 residues long. The germline V gene encodes CDR1 SGDLS and CDR2 YYNGEE. CDR3 coding DNA: TGTGCCAGCAGCGTCGAAGCGGGGAATCAGTACTTC. This gives the protein CASSVEAGNQYF.

This clone is a singleton in its sample. The V and J genes are TRBV6-5 and TRBJ2-7; TRBD1 matches at 7 bases. The germline V gene encodes CDR1 MNHEY and CDR2 SVGAGI. The CDR3 loop spans 14 amino acids. The V gene end was trimmed by 2 bases and the J gene end by 1 base; junction bases not matched to a gene: 2. The CDR3, as DNA: TGTGCCAGCAGTTACCTGGGACAGTCCTACGAGCAGTACTTC. Amino acids: CASSYLGQSYEQYF.

Remarks on this clone: The same CDR3 can be traced to other DNA sequences in this sample. The V call is TRBV18, the J call TRBJ1-2; TRBD1 matches 7 bases. The germline CDR1 and CDR2 sequences are KGHSH and LQKENI. CDR3 size: 13 residues. Unmatched junction bases numbered 0, after V lost 2 bases and J lost 3 bases. This CDR3 is CASSPDRDYGYTF. In DNA, the CDR3 is TGTGCCAGCTCACCAGACAGGGACTATGGCTACACCTTC.

CDR3 amino acids: CASSLVLLLAGLDTQYF. CDR3 DNA: TGTGCCAGCAGCTTAGTCCTACTACTAGCGGGACTGGATACGCAGTATTTT. The chain recombines TRBV7-2 with TRBJ2-3, with 10 bases fitting TRBD2. CDR1 is SGHTA and CDR2 is FQGNSA in the germline V gene. The CDR3 has 17 residues. V dropped 1 base and J dropped 6; count of bases not matched to a gene: 10.

Concerning this clone: The same CDR3 is also encoded by other DNA sequences in this sample. The V call is TRBV9, the J call TRBJ2-3; 7 nucleotides match TRBD2. Germline V gene sequence: CDR1 SGDLS, CDR2 YYNGEE. The CDR3 totals 16 residues. J gave up 3 bases and V 0 bases, and 7 bases lay outside the gene matches. The CDR3 DNA reads as TGTGCCAGCAGCGTAGGCGGCGGGAGAGGGACAGATACGCAGTATTTT. This sequence encodes CASSVGGGRGTDTQYF.

For this clone: Within the sample, other DNA sequences also encode this same CDR3. This chain links TRBV28 with TRBJ1-2, with D unresolved. V shed 3 bases and J shed 6 bases, with 11 bases lying between them. Germline CDR1 is MDHEN and CDR2 is SYDVKM. This CDR3 comprises 13 residues. For the CDR3, the DNA is TGTGCCAGCAGTTTTCGGGCAGGCCATGGCTACACCTTC. Its translation is CASSFRAGHGYTF.

This clone has ten or more counts. This rearrangement joins TRBV5-4 to TRBJ1-1; no reliable D call. The CDR3 covers 12 residues. The V end was cut by 4 bases, the J end by 8 bases, with 12 bases between. Germline V gene lookup returns CDR1 SGHNT and CDR2 YYREEE (reference sequence). The CDR3 loop is CASSDLDREAFF. CDR3 sequence (DNA): TGTGCCAGCAGCGATCTCGACCGGGAAGCTTTCTTT. The variable domain in full, with the rest retrieved from reference TRBV5-4 and TRBJ1-1, is ETGVTQSPTHLIKTRGQQVTLRCSSQSGHNTVSWYQQALGQGPQFIFQYYREEENGRGNFPPRFSGLQFPNYSSELNVNALELDDSALYLCASSDLDREAFFGQGTRLTVV.

The J gene is TRBJ1-5, the V gene TRBV28; 10 positions agree with TRBD1. Germline V gives CDR1 MDHEN, CDR2 SYDVKM. This CDR3 contains 17 residues. V shed 2 bases and J 7 bases; nucleotides not matched to a gene: 11. The CDR3 loop is CASSLPTRDRGGQPQHF. CDR3 bases: TGTGCCAGCAGTTTACCAACAAGGGACAGGGGTGGACAGCCCCAGCATTTT. The entire variable domain, with the rest obtained from reference TRBV28 and TRBJ1-5, is as follows: DVKVTQSSRYLVKRTGEKVFLECVQDMDHENMFWYRQDPGLGLRLIYFSYDVKMKEKGDIPEGYSVSREKKERFSLILESASTNQTSMYLCASSLPTRDRGGQPQHFGDGTRLSIL.

V is TRBV6-6 and J is TRBJ2-3; TRBD2 aligns across 8 bases. Unmatched junction bases numbered 11, after V lost 3 bases and J lost 6 bases. Germline values: CDR1 MNHNY, CDR2 SVGAGI (reference sequence). The CDR3 extends over 16 amino acids. CDR3 region: CASSYFSAGGGDTQYF. The CDR3 DNA sequence: TGTGCCAGCAGTTATTTCTCCGCGGGAGGCGGGGATACGCAGTATTTT.

This chain joins TRBV10-3 and TRBJ2-2, with 12 bases fitting TRBD2. CDR3 length: 18 residues. Trimming took 9 bases from V and 1 from J; bases not matched to a gene: 12. Germline CDR1 and CDR2: ENHRY and SYGVKD. CDR3 DNA sequence: TGTGCCATTTCCCGAGGGGGACTAGCGGGCCAGAACACCGGGGAGCTGTTTTTT. Amino acid sequence: CAISRGGLAGQNTGELFF.

V and J are TRBV27 and TRBJ2-3, with 8 bases identical to TRBD2. V was pared by 2 bases and J by 4 bases, with 8 bases of the junction left unmatched. This CDR3 spans 16 amino acids. CDR1 is MNHEY and CDR2 is SMNVEV in the germline V gene (reference sequence). CDR3 in DNA: TGTGCCAGCAGTTTACTGGGCGGGAGGAACGCAGATACGCAGTATTTT. Translation: CASSLLGGRNADTQYF.

The chain has TRBV5-1 and TRBJ2-1; 9 nucleotides line up with TRBD2. Germline assignment: CDR1 SGHRS and CDR2 YFSETQ. This CDR3 has 17 residues. The ends lost 0 bases at V and 4 bases at J; junction bases unmatched: 8. The CDR3 is CASSLAGREGRYNEQFF. The DNA of the CDR3 is TGCGCCAGCAGCTTGGCCGGGCGGGAGGGACGATACAATGAGCAGTTCTTC.

This chain links TRBV28 with TRBJ1-2; D possibly corresponds to TRBD1 (6 bases). V was pared by 7 bases and J by 0 bases, with 18 bases between. CDR3 length equals 16 residues. The germline V gene has CDR1 MDHEN and CDR2 SYDVKM. CDR3 nucleotides: TGTGCCAGCACCTTGGGAGGCGGGGGCTCTAACTATGGCTACACCTTC. Translated, it gives CASTLGGGGSNYGYTF.

J is TRBJ2-1 and V is TRBV5-4; no reliable D call. CDR3 length equals 15 residues. Trimming took 0 bases from V and 4 from J, leaving 11 bases between them. CDR1 SGHNT and CDR2 YYREEE come from the germline V gene (reference sequence). CDR3 sequence (DNA): TGTGCCAGCAGCTTGGATGTTAGCTTGTACAATGAGCAGTTCTTC. Protein: CASSLDVSLYNEQFF.